This TCR beta chain was identified in a study of CD8 T cell repertoires and HIV-1 epitope variants. Details on this clone: Its antigen is not known.

Germline values: CDR1 SGHTA, CDR2 FQGNSA. CDR3 length equals 15 residues. Trimming took 1 base from V and 1 from J, leaving 11 bases between them. Sequenced by immunoSEQ multiplex PCR; TCRdb stores in-frame clones only, minus some. The data hold more than 4,500 clones, with roughly three fifths observed a single time. The chain couples TRBV7-2 to TRBJ2-7; a weak D match, TRBD1 (6 bases). Material: cultured CD8+ T cells derived from PBMCs. The receptor was isolated from a male donor with HIV. CDR3 loop: CASSLEGDPSYEQYF. CDR3 nucleotide sequence: TGTGCCAGCAGCTTAGAGGGGGACCCTTCCTACGAGCAGTACTTC.